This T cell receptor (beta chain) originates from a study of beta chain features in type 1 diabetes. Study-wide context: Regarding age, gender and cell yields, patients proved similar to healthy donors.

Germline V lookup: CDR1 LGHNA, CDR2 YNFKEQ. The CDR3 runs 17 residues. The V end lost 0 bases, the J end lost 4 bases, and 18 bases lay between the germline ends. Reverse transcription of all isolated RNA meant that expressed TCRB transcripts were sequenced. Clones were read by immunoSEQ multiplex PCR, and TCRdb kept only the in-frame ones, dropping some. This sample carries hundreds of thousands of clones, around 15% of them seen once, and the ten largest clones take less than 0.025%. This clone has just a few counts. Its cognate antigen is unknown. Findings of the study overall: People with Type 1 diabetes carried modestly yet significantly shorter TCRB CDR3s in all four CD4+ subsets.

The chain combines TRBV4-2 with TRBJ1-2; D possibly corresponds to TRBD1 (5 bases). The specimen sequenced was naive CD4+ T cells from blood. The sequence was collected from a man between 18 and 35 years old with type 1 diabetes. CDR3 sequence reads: CASSQDRDGSTLYGYTF. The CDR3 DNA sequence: TGTGCCAGCAGCCAAGATCGGGACGGTTCCACCCTCTATGGCTACACCTTC.